These 23 T cell receptor beta chains originate from one sample sequenced in a study of T cell repertoires in cytomegalovirus infection. MiXCR, applied by TCRdb to the reads, yields one record per CDR3 protein. The data contain about a million distinct CDR3 sequences, less than 35% of them singletons. These receptors lack a known antigen. The input for sequencing was cultured CD8+ T cells from PBMCs, taken from culture after CMV antigen stimulation. The origin of the receptors is a human donor in good health (CMV status not recorded). Some clones in this sample may be carry-over from other donors' samples.

This clonotype was seen many times. V gene TRBV6-2 or TRBV6-3 combines with J gene TRBJ1-1, with D unclear. This CDR3 spans 13 amino acids. CDR1 and CDR2 (germline): MNHEY, SVGEGT. Trimming removed 2 bases at V and 4 bases at J, with 8 bases between. The CDR3 DNA reads TGTGCCAGCAGTTACGGAGGGATCACTGAAGCTTTCTTT. Amino acids: CASSYGGITEAFF.

This clonotype was detected a few times. V and J are TRBV27 and TRBJ1-1; D might be TRBD1 (6 bases). Trimming took off 0 bases at V and 5 bases at J, with 13 bases between the two ends. Germline values: CDR1 MNHEY, CDR2 SMNVEV (reference sequence). The CDR3 consists of 15 residues. For the CDR3, the DNA is TGTGCCAGCAGTTTATCTGGGGGGCTGGAAACTGAAGCTTTCTTT. Amino acid sequence: CASSLSGGLETEAFF.

V gene TRBV4-3 combines with J gene TRBJ2-1, with TRBD1 identical over 8 bases. CDR1 and CDR2 from the germline V gene are LGHNA and YSLEER. This CDR3 is built from 15 residues. Trimming removed 0 bases from V and 7 bases from J; junction bases left unmatched: 5. The CDR3 DNA follows: TGCGCCAGCAGCCAAGATGTCAGGGGGCAAAATGAGCAGTTCTTC. Translation: CASSQDVRGQNEQFF.

The chain couples TRBV10-2 to TRBJ2-3; TRBD2 might be the D (6 bases). CDR1 is WSHSY, CDR2 SAAADI, per germline. The CDR3 runs to 16 residues. Trimming removed 5 bases from V and 0 bases from J, with 15 bases in between. The CDR3 sequence: CASSHPWAGSTDTQYF. DNA of the CDR3: TGCGCCAGCAGTCACCCTTGGGCGGGGAGCACAGATACGCAGTATTTT.

There are a few counts of this clonotype. The gene calls are TRBV6-5 and TRBJ2-7, with 8 bases lining up with TRBD1. The CDR3 spans 17 residues. CDR1 is MNHEY, CDR2 SVGAGI, per germline. Trimming took 2 bases from V and 2 from J; bases not matched to a gene: 11. The CDR3 nucleotides are TGTGCCAGCAGTTACGGGCCATTATGGACAGGGACCTACGAGCAGTACTTC. Its protein product is CASSYGPLWTGTYEQYF.

This clonotype occurred a few times. The rearrangement joins TRBV6-1 to TRBJ1-1; D is possibly TRBD1 (5 bases). Trimming shortened V by 8 bases and J by 1 base, and 8 bases separated the two germline ends. The CDR3 runs 12 residues. Germline V lookup: CDR1 MNHNS, CDR2 SASEGT. The CDR3 spells CASYRKNTEAFF. CDR3 sequence (DNA): TGTGCCAGCTACAGGAAGAACACTGAAGCTTTCTTT.

This clonotype was observed a handful of times. The chain uses TRBV10-3 and TRBJ1-1; tentative D call: TRBD1 (5 bases). This CDR3 contains 12 residues. The V and J ends lost 7 bases and 1 base respectively, with 7 bases between them. Per the germline V gene, CDR1 is ENHRY and CDR2 is SYGVKD. For the CDR3, the DNA is TGTGCCATCAATACAGGGAACACTGAAGCTTTCTTT. Translation gives CAINTGNTEAFF.

The chain employs TRBV7-6 and TRBJ2-7, with 10 bases identical to TRBD2. With V trimmed by 5 bases and J by 4 bases, 11 bases remained unmatched. The CDR3 sequence is 16 residues long. Germline V gene sequence: CDR1 SGHVS, CDR2 FNYEAQ. The CDR3 spells CASSQEAGGSQYEQYV. The CDR3, as DNA: TGTGCCAGCAGCCAAGAAGCGGGGGGGAGTCAGTACGAGCAGTACGTC.

This chain links TRBV7-9 with TRBJ2-1, with D perhaps matching TRBD1 or TRBD2 (7 bases each). V was clipped by 4 bases and J by 7 bases, with 17 bases between them. The germline V gene has CDR1 SEHNR and CDR2 FQNEAQ (reference sequence). This CDR3 contains 15 residues. The chain's CDR3 is CASSSQGGGPNEQFF. As DNA, the CDR3 is TGTGCCAGCAGCTCTCAGGGGGGGGGGCCGAATGAGCAGTTCTTC. Full variable domain (outside the CDR3, taken from reference TRBV7-9 and TRBJ2-1): DTGVSQNPRHKITKRGQNVTFRCDPISEHNRLYWYRQTLGQGPEFLTYFQNEAQLEKSRLLSDRFSAERPKGSFSTLEIQRTEQGDSAMYLCASSSQGGGPNEQFFGPGTRLTVL.

The V gene is TRBV9, the J gene TRBJ1-1, with D unclear. Deletions cut 5 bases from V and 11 bases from J, with 13 bases between. The CDR3 is made up of 11 amino acids. Germline CDR1 is SGDLS and CDR2 is YYNGEE. CDR3 nucleotide sequence: TGTGCCAGCAGTGCAAGAGACATCGCTTTCTTT. This codes for CASSARDIAFF. The variable domain in full, completed from reference TRBV9 and TRBJ1-1, reads DSGVTQTPKHLITATGQRVTLRCSPRSGDLSVYWYQQSLDQGLQFLIQYYNGEERAKGNILERFSAQQFPDLHSELNLSSLELGDSALYFCASSARDIAFFGQGTRLTVV.

The chain joins TRBV19 to TRBJ1-5; D might be TRBD1 (5 bases). Trimming stripped 5 bases from V and 0 bases from J, with 11 bases between. CDR1 and CDR2 from the germline V gene are LNHDA and SQIVND (reference sequence). The CDR3 is 15 residues long. The CDR3 is CASSGRQYSNQPQHF. The DNA of the CDR3 is TGTGCCAGTAGTGGACGACAGTATAGCAATCAGCCCCAGCATTTT.

The chain has TRBV2 and TRBJ1-1; no firm D call. V was shortened by 8 bases and J by 4 bases, with 11 bases between the two germline ends. This CDR3 contains 12 residues. Germline CDR1 is SNHLY and CDR2 is FYNNEI. The CDR3 here is CASLGRGTEAFF. Written as DNA, the CDR3 is TGTGCCAGCCTCGGGCGGGGCACTGAAGCTTTCTTT.

The rearrangement links TRBV4-1 to TRBJ2-3; weak D call: TRBD1 (6 bases). The CDR3 loop spans 15 amino acids. The germline gives CDR1 MGHRA, CDR2 YSYEKL. Between the trimmed V and J ends, which lost 0 bases and 3 bases, there was a span of 10 bases. CDR3 protein: CASSQEWDTTDTQYF. CDR3 DNA sequence: TGCGCCAGCAGCCAAGAATGGGACACAACAGATACGCAGTATTTT.

About this clonotype: A read error may explain this, as a much larger clone is one base away. The chain carries TRBV12-3 or TRBV12-4 and TRBJ2-3; 15 bases line up with TRBD2. The CDR3 contains 16 residues. The CDR3 bases are TGTGCCAACAGTAGGACTAGCGGGGGGGCCGGCGATACGCAGTATTTT. Amino acid sequence: CANSRTSGGAGDTQYF.

V gene TRBV2 combines with J gene TRBJ1-5, with TRBD1 matching 7 bases. Germline-derived CDR1 and CDR2 are SNHLY and FYNNEI. The CDR3 consists of 17 residues. J lost 2 bases, V lost 4 bases, and 11 bases had no gene match. The CDR3, as DNA: TGTGCCAGCAGTGCGCGTCAAGGGGGCCTTCGCAATCAGCCCCAGCATTTT. Translation gives CASSARQGGLRNQPQHF. Full variable domain (outside the CDR3, taken from reference TRBV2 and TRBJ1-5): EPEVTQTPSHQVTQMGQEVILRCVPISNHLYFYWYRQILGQKVEFLVSFYNNEISEKSEIFDDQFSVERPDGSNFTLKIRSTKLEDSAMYFCASSARQGGLRNQPQHFGDGTRLSIL.

The rearrangement links TRBV6-6 to TRBJ1-1; 8 bases are a match to TRBD1. Trimming removed 11 bases from V and 2 bases from J; junction bases left unmatched: 4. Germline V CDR1 and CDR2: MNHNY, SVGAGI (reference sequence). The CDR3 runs to 12 residues. In DNA, the CDR3 is TGTGCCGGGCAGGGGGCCAACACTGAAGCTTTCTTT. Its protein product is CAGQGANTEAFF.

The CDR3 bases are TGTGCCAGCAGTGCGGACTGGCCGTCATATGGCTACACCTTC. It codes for CASSADWPSYGYTF. This chain joins TRBV6-1 and TRBJ1-2; no clear D. CDR1 and CDR2 from the germline V gene are MNHNS and SASEGT. The CDR3 length is 14 residues. Trimming took off 4 bases at V and 5 bases at J, with 14 bases between the two ends.

The chain carries TRBV4-3 and TRBJ2-5; TRBD1 matches at 8 bases. Germline loops: CDR1 LGHNA, CDR2 YSLEER. Losses at the gene ends were 1 base for V and 5 bases for J; bases not matched to a gene: 9. The CDR3 sequence is 16 residues long. The CDR3, as DNA: TGCGCCAGCAGCCAAGGACAGGGGCTTCAAGGGGAGACCCAGTACTTC. This codes for CASSQGQGLQGETQYF.

V and J are TRBV11-3 and TRBJ1-1, with D possibly TRBD1 on 6 matching bases. Germline V gene lookup returns CDR1 SGHNT and CDR2 YENEEA. Trimming removed 5 bases from V and 8 bases from J, with 15 bases in between. The CDR3 is 13 amino acids. This chain's CDR3 is CASSHRGGDEAFF. The DNA for the CDR3 is TGTGCCAGCAGCCATAGAGGGGGGGACGAAGCTTTCTTT.

The V gene is TRBV6-6, the J gene TRBJ1-2, with a possible D match to TRBD1 (5 bases). Germline values: CDR1 MNHNY, CDR2 SVGAGI (reference sequence). The CDR3 sequence is 15 residues long. Trimming took off 4 bases at V and 4 bases at J, with 16 bases between the two ends. The CDR3 nucleotides are TGTGCCAGCAGTTCTCTAGCCGGGACGGTCTATGGCTACACCTTC. Residues: CASSSLAGTVYGYTF.

This clonotype was seen only a few times. This sequence joins TRBV7-9 and TRBJ2-1, with a possible D match to TRBD1 (5 bases). The CDR3 spans 16 residues. Looked up from germline, CDR1 is SEHNR and CDR2 is FQNEAQ (reference sequence). Trimming removed 5 bases at V and 7 bases at J, with 21 bases between. CDR3 sequence reads: CASSGEAWGIFNEQFF. The DNA for the CDR3 is TGTGCCAGCAGCGGCGAGGCATGGGGCATTTTTAATGAGCAGTTCTTC.

The chain joins TRBV6-1 to TRBJ2-7; TRBD1 agrees at 7 bases. The V segment lost 6 bases and the J segment 4 bases; nucleotides outside the gene matches: 12. The CDR3 spans 15 residues. Germline loops: CDR1 MNHNS, CDR2 SASEGT. CDR3 nucleotide sequence: TGTGCCAGCAGGAGGACCGGGACAGTAGTGTACGAGCAGTACGTC. It codes for CASRRTGTVVYEQYV.

The chain combines TRBV7-4 with TRBJ2-7; D might be TRBD2 (5 bases). The CDR3 runs 12 residues. CDR1 is SGHVT and CDR2 is SQSDAQ in the germline V gene. Trimming took 3 bases from V and 6 from J, leaving 9 bases between them. The CDR3 DNA is TGTGCCAGCAGCTTGCAGAGGGTCGAGCAGTACTTC. Protein: CASSLQRVEQYF. Full variable domain (missing parts from reference TRBV7-4 and TRBJ2-7): GAGVSQSPRYKVAKRGRDVALRCDSISGHVTLYWYRQTLGQGSEVLTYSQSDAQRDKSGRPSGRFSAERPERSVSTLKIQRTEQGDSAVYLCASSLQRVEQYFGPGTRLTVT.